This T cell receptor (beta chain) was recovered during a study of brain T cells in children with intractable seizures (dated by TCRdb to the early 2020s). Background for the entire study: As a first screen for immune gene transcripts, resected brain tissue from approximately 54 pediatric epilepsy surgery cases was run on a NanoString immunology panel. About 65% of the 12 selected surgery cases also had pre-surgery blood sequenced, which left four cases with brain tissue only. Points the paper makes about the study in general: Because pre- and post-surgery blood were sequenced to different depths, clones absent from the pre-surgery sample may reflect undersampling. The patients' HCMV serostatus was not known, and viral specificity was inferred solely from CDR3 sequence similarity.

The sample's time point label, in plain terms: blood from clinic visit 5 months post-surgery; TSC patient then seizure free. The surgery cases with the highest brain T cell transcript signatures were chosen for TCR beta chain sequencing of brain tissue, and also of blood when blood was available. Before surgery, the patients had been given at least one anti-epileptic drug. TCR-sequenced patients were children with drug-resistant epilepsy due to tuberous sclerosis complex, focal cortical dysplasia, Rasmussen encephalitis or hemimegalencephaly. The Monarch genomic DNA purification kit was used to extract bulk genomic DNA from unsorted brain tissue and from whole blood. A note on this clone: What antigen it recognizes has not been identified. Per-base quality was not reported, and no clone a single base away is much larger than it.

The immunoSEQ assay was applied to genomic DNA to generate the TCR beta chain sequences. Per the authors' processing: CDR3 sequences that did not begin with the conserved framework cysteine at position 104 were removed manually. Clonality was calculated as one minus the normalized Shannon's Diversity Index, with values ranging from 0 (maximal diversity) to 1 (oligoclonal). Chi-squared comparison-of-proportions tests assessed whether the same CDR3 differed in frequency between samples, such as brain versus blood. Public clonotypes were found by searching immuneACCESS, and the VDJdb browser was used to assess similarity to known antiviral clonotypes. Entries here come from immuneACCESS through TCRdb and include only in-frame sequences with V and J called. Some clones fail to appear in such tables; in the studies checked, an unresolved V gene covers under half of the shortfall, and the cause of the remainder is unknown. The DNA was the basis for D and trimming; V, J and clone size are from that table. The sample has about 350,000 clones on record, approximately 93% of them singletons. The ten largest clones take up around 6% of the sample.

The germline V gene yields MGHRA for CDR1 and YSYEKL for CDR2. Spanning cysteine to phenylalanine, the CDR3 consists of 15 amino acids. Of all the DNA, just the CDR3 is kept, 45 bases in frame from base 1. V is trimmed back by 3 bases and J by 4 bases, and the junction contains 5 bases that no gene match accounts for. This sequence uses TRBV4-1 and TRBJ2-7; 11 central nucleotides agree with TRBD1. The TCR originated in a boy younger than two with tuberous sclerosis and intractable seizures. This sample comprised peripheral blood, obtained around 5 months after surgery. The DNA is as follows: TGCGCCAGCAGCCAGACGGGACAGGGGGTTTACGAGCAGTACTTC. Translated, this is CASSQTGQGVYEQYF.